This entry lists 8 T cell receptor beta chains sequenced from one sample in a study of blood T cell repertoires in COVID-19. Clones were sequenced by immunoSEQ multiplex PCR, and TCRdb holds only the in-frame ones, with some missing. The table shows approximately 270,000 clones, with around 90% occurring only once. The sample consisted of PBMCs or T cells enriched from blood (not recorded which). These TCRs come from a human donor in a cohort exposed to, infected with or recovered from COVID-19 (not recorded which). The donor label of this sample is uncertain.

The chain has TRBV15 and TRBJ1-1; D not certain. Germline V lookup: CDR1 LNHNV, CDR2 YYDKDF (reference sequence). V lost 5 bases and J lost 6, with 16 bases in between. CDR3 length equals 14 residues. The CDR3 DNA is TGTGCCACCAGCCTTGGAGGCAGCAGTCCTGAAGCTTTCTTT. Protein product: CATSLGGSSPEAFF.

V and J are TRBV5-5 and TRBJ1-3, with D maybe TRBD1 (6 bases). This CDR3 region has 16 residues. Germline values: CDR1 SGHKS, CDR2 YYEKEE (reference sequence). The V gene lost 4 bases and the J gene lost 4 bases, with 18 bases spanning the gap. CDR3 nucleotides: TGTGCCAGCAGCCTAGCGGGGGGCGCGGGCGGAAACACCATATATTTT. Residues: CASSLAGGAGGNTIYF.

This sequence joins TRBV4-2 and TRBJ2-3, with TRBD2 matching 13 bases. The CDR3 is made up of 16 amino acids. Germline lookup yields CDR1 LGHNA and CDR2 YNFKEQ. With 2 bases clipped from V and 5 bases from J, the junction kept 4 bases outside the gene matches. Written as DNA, the CDR3 is TGTGCCAGCAGCCAAACTAGCGGGGGGGCCGGAGATACGCAGTATTTT. Translating gives CASSQTSGGAGDTQYF.

This clone was seen only a few times. This chain connects TRBV4-2 to TRBJ2-3; D is unresolved. This CDR3 has 17 residues. The V end lost 0 bases, the J end lost 0 bases, and 13 bases lay between the germline ends. Germline V lookup: CDR1 LGHNA, CDR2 YNFKEQ. CDR3 in DNA: TGTGCCAGCAGCCAAGATCGGTTAGACTCTAGCACAGATACGCAGTATTTT. Amino acids: CASSQDRLDSSTDTQYF.

The chain couples TRBV12-5 to TRBJ1-2; 7 bases match TRBD1. The CDR3 spans 15 residues. Unmatched junction bases numbered 9, after V lost 6 bases and J lost 2 bases. Looked up from germline, CDR1 is LGHNT and CDR2 is FRNRAP. CDR3 amino acids: CASGPSGQINYGYTF. For the CDR3, the DNA is TGTGCTAGTGGCCCCTCGGGACAGATCAACTATGGCTACACCTTC.

This rearrangement joins TRBV4-3 to TRBJ1-2; 8 bases map to TRBD1. Germline V gives CDR1 LGHNA, CDR2 YSLEER. The ends lost 0 bases at V and 2 bases at J; junction bases unmatched: 2. The CDR3 sequence is 15 residues long. CDR3 in DNA: TGCGCCAGCAGCCAAGAGAGGACAGGGAACTATGGCTACACCTTC. This codes for CASSQERTGNYGYTF.

The chain is built from TRBV4-3 and TRBJ2-7; maybe TRBD1 (5 bases). The V and J ends lost 0 bases and 6 bases respectively, with 12 bases between them. The CDR3 covers 14 residues. Germline V CDR1 and CDR2: LGHNA, YSLEER. The CDR3 bases are TGCGCCAGCAGCCAAGACAGGGTCCTCGGCGAGCAGTACTTC. This translates into CASSQDRVLGEQYF.

The chain combines TRBV29-1 with TRBJ2-1, with D possibly TRBD1 on 6 matching bases. CDR3 length: 16 amino acids. The germline V gene encodes CDR1 SQVTM and CDR2 ANQGSEA. Trimming pared 4 bases from V and 3 bases from J, leaving 19 bases between. The DNA for the CDR3 is TGCAGCGTTGTCCGACCGGGACAATCCCACTACAATGAGCAGTTCTTC. As protein: CSVVRPGQSHYNEQFF.